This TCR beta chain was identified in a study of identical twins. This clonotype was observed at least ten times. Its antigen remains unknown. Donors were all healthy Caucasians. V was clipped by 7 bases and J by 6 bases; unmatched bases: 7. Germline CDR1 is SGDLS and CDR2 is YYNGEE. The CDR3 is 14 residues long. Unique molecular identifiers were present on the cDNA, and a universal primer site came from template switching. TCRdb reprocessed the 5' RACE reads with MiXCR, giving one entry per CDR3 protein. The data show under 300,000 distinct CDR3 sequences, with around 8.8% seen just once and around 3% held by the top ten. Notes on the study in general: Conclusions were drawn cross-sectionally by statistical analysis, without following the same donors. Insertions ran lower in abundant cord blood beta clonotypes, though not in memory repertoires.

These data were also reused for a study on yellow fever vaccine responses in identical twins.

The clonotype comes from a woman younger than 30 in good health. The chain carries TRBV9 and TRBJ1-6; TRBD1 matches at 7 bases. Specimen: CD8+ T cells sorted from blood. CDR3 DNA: TGTGCCAGCGGCAGACAGGGCCTTAATTCACCCCTCCACTTT. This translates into CASGRQGLNSPLHF.